The 3 T cell receptor beta chains presented below share a single source sample, sequenced in a study of blood T cell repertoires in COVID-19. TCRdb keeps only in-frame clones here, not all; method: immunoSEQ multiplex PCR. The profile shows under 300,000 clones, more than 75% of them singletons. The sample consisted of PBMCs or T cells enriched from blood (not recorded which). These receptors were collected from a woman aged 45-59 years who had recovered from COVID-19.

This chain links TRBV7-2 with TRBJ1-5; TRBD1 matches 7 bases. Germline V gives CDR1 SGHTA, CDR2 FQGNSA. J was trimmed by 2 bases and V by 1 base; bases with no gene match: 5. The CDR3 loop spans 16 amino acids. The CDR3 DNA follows: TGTGCCAGCAGCTTAGTGACAGGGTATGGCAATCAGCCCCAGCATTTT. Its protein is CASSLVTGYGNQPQHF. Full variable domain (rest looked up from reference TRBV7-2 and TRBJ1-5): GAGVSQSPSNKVTEKGKDVELRCDPISGHTALYWYRQSLGQGLEFLIYFQGNSAPDKSGLPSDRFSAERTGGSVSTLTIQRTQQEDSAVYLCASSLVTGYGNQPQHFGDGTRLSIL.

This chain uses TRBV29-1 with TRBJ1-2; TRBD1 might be the D (6 bases). Germline CDR1 and CDR2: SQVTM and ANQGSEA. The CDR3 is made up of 14 amino acids. With 5 bases removed from V and 1 base from J, the gap between germline ends came to 14 bases. The CDR3 nucleotides are TGCAGCGTTTTACTTCGGACAGATAACTATGGCTACACCTTC. Amino acid sequence: CSVLLRTDNYGYTF.

The chain joins TRBV19 to TRBJ2-1; 10 bases agree with TRBD2. Germline CDR1 is LNHDA and CDR2 is SQIVND (reference sequence). With 4 bases clipped from V and 7 bases from J, the junction kept 7 bases outside the gene matches. The CDR3 sequence is 15 residues long. In DNA form, the CDR3 reads TGTGCCAGTAGTAGGGCTAGCGGGAGTAGGAATGAGCAGTTCTTC. It codes for CASSRASGSRNEQFF.